These 25 T cell receptor beta chains were sequenced from one sample in a study of early T cells in non-severe SARS-CoV-2 infection. MiXCR, run by TCRdb on the 5' RACE reads, gives a single entry per CDR3 protein. This sample has more than 45,000 distinct CDR3 sequences, with roughly 12% found just once. The specimen sequenced was whole blood. All receptors come from an adult who was a healthcare worker with PCR-confirmed SARS-CoV-2 infection or an uninfected control (not recorded which).

This clonotype came up many times. Its ends do not fully match the called genes, so a read error is possible. The V and J genes are TRBV20-1 and TRBJ2-7; 7 bases match TRBD2. CDR3 length equals 16 residues. Germline V gene data show CDR1 as DFQATT and CDR2 as SNEGSKA (reference sequence). The CDR3 region has the DNA TGCAGTGCTCGAGATCCCAGCCCGGGGGGATTTCGGGAGCAGTACTTC. It encodes CSARDPSPGGFREQYF.

This clonotype appeared many times. The rearrangement links TRBV11-2 to TRBJ2-5; 8 positions agree with TRBD2. The junction had 0 bases not matched to a gene; V was cut back by 0 bases and J by 3 bases. The CDR3 is made up of 14 amino acids. Germline-derived CDR1 and CDR2 are SGHAT and FQNNGV. CDR3 protein: CASSLDGREETQYF. The CDR3 DNA reads TGTGCCAGCAGCTTAGACGGGAGGGAAGAGACCCAGTACTTC.

The chain has TRBV19 and TRBJ2-2, with no clear D. Trimming shortened V by 3 bases and J by 6 bases, and 8 bases separated the two germline ends. This CDR3 contains 13 residues. Germline V gene lookup returns CDR1 LNHDA and CDR2 SQIVND (reference sequence). The CDR3 region has the DNA TGTGCCAGTAGTATCGGCGAGGCCGGGGAGCTGTTTTTT. The encoded protein is CASSIGEAGELFF.

The chain employs TRBV28 and TRBJ1-5; D is uncertain. The CDR3 runs 12 residues. Germline values: CDR1 MDHEN, CDR2 SYDVKM. The V end lost 5 bases, the J end lost 7 bases, and 9 bases lay between the germline ends. The CDR3 protein is CASSPFSQPQHF. DNA of the CDR3: TGTGCCAGCAGTCCGTTTAGCCAGCCCCAGCATTTT.

In this sample, this clonotype turned up many times. This chain uses TRBV9 with TRBJ2-1; D is perhaps TRBD1 (6 bases). This CDR3 contains 12 residues. CDR1 and CDR2 from the germline V gene are SGDLS and YYNGEE. The V end was cut by 6 bases, the J end by 8 bases, with 12 bases between. The DNA of the CDR3 is TGTGCCAGCACCCATGGGGGCGATGAGCAGTTCTTC. This encodes CASTHGGDEQFF.

There are many counts of this clonotype. The J gene is TRBJ2-2, the V gene TRBV5-1, with 7 bases that match TRBD1. CDR3 length: 13 amino acids. V was pared by 4 bases and J by 9 bases, with 6 bases of the junction left unmatched. The germline V gene encodes CDR1 SGHRS and CDR2 YFSETQ. CDR3 residues: CASSPTGVRELFF. As DNA, the CDR3 is TGCGCCAGCAGCCCAACAGGGGTCCGGGAGCTGTTTTTT. The variable domain in full, completed from reference TRBV5-1 and TRBJ2-2, reads KAGVTQTPRYLIKTRGQQVTLSCSPISGHRSVSWYQQTPGQGLQFLFEYFSETQRNKGNFPGRFSGRQFSNSRSEMNVSTLELGDSALYLCASSPTGVRELFFGEGSRLTVL.

The chain recombines TRBV11-3 with TRBJ2-2; possibly TRBD1 for D (6 bases). Germline V CDR1 and CDR2: SGHNT, YENEEA. CDR3 size: 16 residues. V lost 5 bases to trimming and J lost 2 bases, with 15 bases between them. The chain's CDR3 is CASSQTGGRNTGELFF. In nucleotides, the CDR3 is TGTGCCAGCAGCCAGACAGGCGGGCGTAACACCGGGGAGCTGTTTTTT.

Many counts were recorded for this clonotype. CDR3 in DNA: TGTGCCAGCAGTGAAGAACTAGCTGGGGCCAACGTCCTGACTTTC. Its translation is CASSEELAGANVLTF. This rearrangement joins TRBV6-1 to TRBJ2-6; D is possibly TRBD2 (5 bases). CDR3 length: 15 residues. Germline CDR1 reads MNHNS; CDR2 reads SASEGT. Trimming stripped 1 base from V and 2 bases from J, with 6 bases between.

The table lists this clonotype with many counts. The CDR3 DNA sequence: TGTGCCAGCAGCGACTACGCGGGTCTATCCCCCAATGAGCAGTTCTTC. Its translation: CASSDYAGLSPNEQFF. This chain links TRBV11-2 with TRBJ2-1, with D possibly being TRBD2 (5 bases). Germline V CDR1 and CDR2: SGHAT, FQNNGV. The CDR3 totals 16 residues. V lost 5 bases and J 6 bases, leaving 20 bases between the germline ends.

This clonotype has ten or more counts. The chain joins TRBV6-1 to TRBJ1-5, with D unresolved. The CDR3 has 13 residues. Germline V gives CDR1 MNHNS, CDR2 SASEGT. The V end was cut by 10 bases, the J end by 2 bases, with 12 bases between. The CDR3 sequence is CAIRWEGNQPQHF. The DNA of the CDR3 is TGTGCCATTCGCTGGGAGGGCAATCAGCCCCAGCATTTT.

This clonotype was counted ten times or more. The CDR3, as DNA: TGTGCCAGCAGCCAAGGGGTCGGAGAAAAACTGTTTTTT. Translating gives CASSQGVGEKLFF. This rearrangement joins TRBV14 to TRBJ1-4; the D is unclear. Deletions cut 1 base from V and 8 bases from J, with 8 bases between. The CDR3 length is 13 residues. Germline V lookup: CDR1 SGHDN, CDR2 FVKESK.

This clonotype was picked up a small number of times. This chain joins TRBV11-2 and TRBJ1-1; D is uncertain. The germline V and J ends were trimmed by 3 bases and 1 base, with 6 bases remaining between them. The CDR3 is 13 amino acids. The V gene's germline CDR1 is SGHAT and CDR2 FQNNGV. CDR3 nucleotide sequence: TGTGCCAGCAGCTTTCTGCCGAACACTGAAGCTTTCTTT. It is translated as CASSFLPNTEAFF.

This clonotype is judged medium-sized (0.01 to 0.1%). The J gene is TRBJ2-3, the V gene TRBV6-5; 7 nucleotides agree with TRBD2. Germline-derived CDR1 and CDR2 are MNHEY and SVGAGI. After removal of 6 bases from V and 0 bases from J, the junction contained 9 bases not matched to a gene. The CDR3 extends over 16 amino acids. The CDR3 region has the DNA TGTGCCAGCAGCCGACCGGGAGGTACTAGCACAGATACGCAGTATTTT. Amino acid sequence: CASSRPGGTSTDTQYF.

The table lists this clonotype with many counts. V usage is TRBV6-1 and J usage is TRBJ2-4; D is uncertain. V dropped 5 bases and J dropped 4 bases, with 21 bases sitting between them. From germline, CDR1 is MNHNS and CDR2 SASEGT. CDR3 length equals 17 residues. The CDR3: CASSPTTTQTNKNIQYF. CDR3 bases: TGTGCCAGCAGTCCTACAACGACCCAAACAAATAAAAACATTCAGTACTTC.

This clonotype turned up a few times. The V gene is TRBV20-1, the J gene TRBJ2-2, with TRBD2 as a possible D gene (6 bases). This CDR3 is built from 14 residues. V was pared by 3 bases and J by 3 bases, with 11 bases between. In germline, CDR1 is DFQATT, CDR2 SNEGSKA (reference sequence). CDR3 DNA sequence: TGCAGTGCTAGTCGGGAGCGTCACACCGGGGAGCTGTTTTTT. The encoded protein is CSASRERHTGELFF.

This clonotype was picked up many times. The V and J genes are TRBV7-8 and TRBJ2-3, with 7 bases that match TRBD2. Germline CDR1 SGHVS, CDR2 FQNEAQ. Trimming took 8 bases from V and 1 from J; bases not matched to a gene: 6. This CDR3 spans 14 amino acids. In nucleotides, the CDR3 is TGTGCCAGCGCGGGGAGCGGGGGCACAGATACGCAGTATTTT. Its translation: CASAGSGGTDTQYF.

This clonotype occurred a few times. The CDR3 sequence: CASSVSANTGELFF. The CDR3 region has the DNA TGTGCCAGCAGCGTCTCCGCGAACACCGGGGAGCTGTTTTTT. The rearrangement uses TRBV6-4 and TRBJ2-2; D ambiguous. Trimming removed 6 bases at V and 0 bases at J, with 8 bases between. Germline V gene lookup returns CDR1 MRHNA and CDR2 SNTAGT. There are 14 residues in the CDR3.

This clonotype has ten or more counts. This chain links TRBV2 with TRBJ1-1, with D maybe TRBD1 (6 bases). The CDR3 loop spans 14 amino acids. Germline CDR1 is SNHLY and CDR2 is FYNNEI. V lost 3 bases to trimming and J lost 5 bases, with 13 bases between them. The CDR3, as DNA: TGTGCCAGCAGTGAGCGGCAGGGGTGGACTGAAGCTTTCTTT. Its translation: CASSERQGWTEAFF.

The V call is TRBV29-1, the J call TRBJ2-5, with 9 bases fitting TRBD2. The CDR3 has 13 amino acids. Germline assignment: CDR1 SQVTM and CDR2 ANQGSEA. V shed 6 bases and J 4 bases; nucleotides not matched to a gene: 6. The DNA for the CDR3 is TGCAGCGTCTTGACTAGCGGTGGAGAGACCCAGTACTTC. Protein sequence: CSVLTSGGETQYF.

This clonotype has only a few counts. The chain carries TRBV19 and TRBJ2-1, with TRBD2 identical over 9 bases. V dropped 5 bases and J dropped 9; count of bases not matched to a gene: 8. CDR3 length equals 14 residues. Looked up from germline, CDR1 is LNHDA and CDR2 is SQIVND (reference sequence). The CDR3 is CASSVLAGEIEQFF. The CDR3 bases are TGTGCCAGTAGTGTTTTAGCGGGAGAAATTGAGCAGTTCTTC.

This clonotype was counted only a few times. The chain employs TRBV24-1 and TRBJ2-4; D call uncertain. CDR3 length equals 15 residues. The V gene's germline CDR1 is KGHDR and CDR2 SFDVKD. The V end was cut by 0 bases, the J end by 0 bases, with 5 bases between. The CDR3 DNA follows: TGTGCCACCAGTGATTTGCGGAGAGCCAAAAACATTCAGTACTTC. Residues: CATSDLRRAKNIQYF.

The V gene is TRBV12-3 or TRBV12-4, the J gene TRBJ1-1; D uncertain. CDR3 length: 13 amino acids. V was clipped by 7 bases and J by 1 base, with 10 bases between them. CDR3: CASTDPQNTEAFF. The CDR3 DNA follows: TGTGCCAGCACGGACCCCCAGAACACTGAAGCTTTCTTT.

This chain links TRBV5-5 with TRBJ1-1; D is possibly TRBD1 (6 bases). The CDR3 contains 16 residues. Germline loops: CDR1 SGHKS, CDR2 YYEKEE (reference sequence). Trimming removed 0 bases from V and 5 bases from J, with 17 bases in between. CDR3: CASSLEQGMWWTEAFF. DNA of the CDR3: TGTGCCAGCAGCTTGGAACAGGGAATGTGGTGGACTGAAGCTTTCTTT. The variable domain in full, completed from reference TRBV5-5 and TRBJ1-1, reads DAGVTQSPTHLIKTRGQQVTLRCSPISGHKSVSWYQQVLGQGPQFIFQYYEKEERGRGNFPDRFSARQFPNYSSELNVNALLLGDSALYLCASSLEQGMWWTEAFFGQGTRLTVV.

This clonotype came up many times. This chain uses TRBV6-5 with TRBJ1-6; 7 nucleotides line up with TRBD1. With V trimmed by 8 bases and J by 0 bases, 10 bases remained unmatched. The CDR3 consists of 17 residues. The germline CDR1 and CDR2 sequences are MNHEY and SVGAGI. CDR3 sequence: CASSGTASSSYNSPLHF. CDR3 nucleotides: TGTGCCAGCTCCGGGACAGCCTCTAGCTCCTATAATTCACCCCTCCACTTT.

A few counts support this clonotype. This chain's CDR3 is CASSLSSRTDTQYF. The CDR3 nucleotides read TGTGCCAGCAGCTTGTCCAGTCGCACAGATACGCAGTATTTT. V gene TRBV5-4 combines with J gene TRBJ2-3, with D unresolved. Germline CDR1 is SGHNT and CDR2 is YYREEE (reference sequence). V shed 1 base and J shed 1 base, with 7 bases lying between them. This CDR3 comprises 14 residues.